A single sample is the source of the 2 T cell receptor beta chains below, sequenced in a study of CD8+ T cells in alopecia areata. Treatment indicated: oral pan-JAK inhibitor, 5-10 mg twice daily. It was cDNA, reverse transcribed from extracted RNA, that served as the sequencing template. Data came from immunoSEQ multiplex PCR; TCRdb stores just in-frame clones and leaves some out. The repertoire has about 97,000 clones, 55% to 70% of them found once; the top ten carry less than 20%. The sequencing used CD8+ T cells sorted from blood, collected at approximately week 60, from a patient treated with tofacitinib. These receptors were taken from a human donor with alopecia areata.

The rearrangement links TRBV6-1 to TRBJ2-3, with 11 bases matching TRBD2. Germline V gene sequence: CDR1 MNHNS, CDR2 SASEGT. This CDR3 has 15 amino acids. The V and J ends lost 7 bases and 0 bases, in that order; junction bases with no gene match: 3. CDR3 sequence reads: CASTRTSGSTDTQYF. CDR3 nucleotide sequence: TGTGCCAGCACCAGGACTAGCGGGAGCACAGATACGCAGTATTTT.

The J gene is TRBJ2-3, the V gene TRBV4-1, with D unclear. From germline, CDR1 is MGHRA and CDR2 YSYEKL. The CDR3 contains 13 residues. The V end was cut by 6 bases, the J end by 5 bases, with 12 bases between. The CDR3 DNA follows: TGCGCCAGCAGTGGGTCGATGGGAGATACGCAGTATTTT. Encoded protein: CASSGSMGDTQYF.